This note documents a single TCR beta chain sequence. The antigen remains undetermined. The record originates from a study of cytomegalovirus exposure and HLA in healthy donors. The germline gives CDR1 LNHNV, CDR2 YYDKDF (reference sequence). V was cut by 5 bases and J by 0 bases, with 17 bases left in between. The CDR3 length is 17 residues. The PCR ran on 60 Vbeta and 13 Jbeta primers. Repertoires were generated with immunoSEQ multiplex PCR, while TCRdb's copy carries only in-frame clones and drops some. The data show more than 45,000 clones, over 80% seen once. General study results and limits: In a later analysis, HLA-C alleles had the fewest associated TCRs, DRB1 alleles the most.

The rearrangement joins TRBV15 to TRBJ2-4, with D perhaps matching TRBD2 (6 bases). The sequence derives from a man under 40 in good health and CMV-seronegative. The sequencing input was PBMCs. The CDR3 here is CATSPRRDSLAKNIQYF. The CDR3, as DNA: TGTGCCACCAGCCCCCGACGGGACTCCTTAGCCAAAAACATTCAGTACTTC.